A single sample is the source of the 14 T cell receptor beta chains below, sequenced in a study of STAT5B mutations in CD4+ large granular lymphocyte leukemia. Data came from immunoSEQ multiplex PCR; TCRdb stores just in-frame clones and leaves some out. The data show fewer than 50,000 clones, 75% to 85% seen once. The sample taken for sequencing was CD4+ T cells from blood buffy coats. The receptors were gathered from a human donor in good health.

The chain employs TRBV10-3 and TRBJ2-7; no reliable D call. The CDR3 runs 13 residues. In germline, CDR1 is ENHRY, CDR2 SYGVKD. V was clipped by 4 bases and J by 0 bases, with 7 bases between them. CDR3 coding DNA: TGTGCCATCAGTGCTCAAGGCTCCTACGAGCAGTACTTC. Translated, it gives CAISAQGSYEQYF.

This chain joins TRBV18 and TRBJ2-3; unclear D gene. CDR1 and CDR2 from the germline V gene are KGHSH and LQKENI. This CDR3 comprises 14 residues. Trimming took off 8 bases at V and 2 bases at J, with 14 bases between the two ends. The CDR3 DNA reads as TGTGCCAGCACCGGTCCGGAAAACACAGATACGCAGTATTTT. Its translation is CASTGPENTDTQYF. Drawing the rest from reference TRBV18 and TRBJ2-3, the complete variable domain is NAGVMQNPRHLVRRRGQEARLRCSPMKGHSHVYWYRQLPEEGLKFMVYLQKENIIDESGMPKERFSAEFPKEGPSILRIQQVVRGDSAAYFCASTGPENTDTQYFGPGTRLTVL.

The chain recombines TRBV19 with TRBJ1-3; the D gene is possibly TRBD1 (6 bases). The CDR3 covers 15 residues. The V gene lost 4 bases and the J gene lost 0 bases, with 10 bases spanning the gap. CDR1 is LNHDA, CDR2 SQIVND, per germline (reference sequence). CDR3 residues: CASSTGQRSGNTIYF. CDR3 DNA: TGTGCCAGTAGTACCGGACAGCGCTCTGGAAACACCATATATTTT.

The J gene is TRBJ2-2, the V gene TRBV18, with a tentative D call TRBD2 (6 bases). V was cut by 7 bases and J by 7 bases, with 13 bases left in between. Germline V gene sequence: CDR1 KGHSH, CDR2 LQKENI. This CDR3 is 13 amino acids long. The CDR3 sequence is CASWEARGGELFF. Here the CDR3 DNA reads TGTGCCAGCTGGGAGGCACGTGGCGGGGAGCTGTTTTTT.

The chain joins TRBV5-6 to TRBJ2-7; the D gene could be TRBD1 or TRBD2 (5 bases each). Germline assignment: CDR1 SGHDT and CDR2 YYEEEE. The CDR3 is 11 amino acids. V lost 4 bases, J lost 6 bases, and 8 bases lay in between. CDR3 DNA: TGTGCCAGCAGCCGGGGCTTCGAGCAGTACTTC. Protein: CASSRGFEQYF.

This clone has only a few counts. The chain links TRBV4-3 to TRBJ2-5; 8 nucleotides line up with TRBD2. CDR1 is LGHNA, CDR2 YSLEER, per germline. Unmatched junction bases numbered 13, after V lost 3 bases and J lost 4 bases. This CDR3 has 17 amino acids. Written as DNA, the CDR3 is TGCGCCAGCAGCCAGGGTCTAGCGGGTGGGCGGGGAGAGACCCAGTACTTC. Translated, it gives CASSQGLAGGRGETQYF.

V gene TRBV7-3 combines with J gene TRBJ2-7, with unresolved D. V shed 2 bases and J shed 0 bases, with 8 bases lying between them. Per germline, CDR1 SGHTA and CDR2 FQGTGA. This CDR3 is 14 amino acids long. The DNA of the CDR3 is TGTGCCAGCAGCTTAGAACTGGGCTCCTACGAGCAGTACTTC. Its protein product is CASSLELGSYEQYF. Combining the CDR3 with reference TRBV7-3 and TRBJ2-7 gives the whole variable domain GAGVSQTPSNKVTEKGKYVELRCDPISGHTALYWYRQSLGQGPEFLIYFQGTGAADDSGLPNDRFFAVRPEGSVSTLKIQRTERGDSAVYLCASSLELGSYEQYFGPGTRLTVT.

The gene calls are TRBV7-2 and TRBJ2-6, with 9 bases fitting TRBD1. The V gene end was trimmed by 5 bases and the J gene end by 1 base; junction bases not matched to a gene: 9. Germline values: CDR1 SGHTA, CDR2 FQGNSA. The CDR3 covers 18 residues. Here the CDR3 DNA reads TGTGCCAGCAGCCCAGTCGACAGGGGGAGATCTGGGGCCAACGTCCTGACTTTC. Its protein product is CASSPVDRGRSGANVLTF.

This sequence joins TRBV7-8 and TRBJ2-5, with D perhaps TRBD2 (6 bases). Germline V lookup: CDR1 SGHVS, CDR2 FQNEAQ. The CDR3 has 11 amino acids. Trimming cost V 2 bases and J 11 bases, with 9 bases left between them. The CDR3 loop reads CASSLTGGQYF. CDR3 sequence (DNA): TGTGCCAGCAGCTTAACCGGGGGACAGTACTTC.

The genes are TRBV6-9 and TRBJ2-2, with a tentative D call TRBD1 (5 bases). Trimming stripped 10 bases from V and 0 bases from J, with 18 bases between. Per the germline V gene, CDR1 is MNHGY and CDR2 is SVAAGI. CDR3 length equals 16 residues. The CDR3 loop reads CANRTKQPPNTGELFF. CDR3 sequence (DNA): TGTGCCAACCGGACAAAACAACCCCCGAACACCGGGGAGCTGTTTTTT.

This clone turned up a few times. For the CDR3, the DNA is TGTGCCAGTAGTGGGGGCTACACCTTC. Protein sequence: CASSGGYTF. This chain connects TRBV19 to TRBJ1-2; no clear D gene. The CDR3 is 9 residues long. The germline V and J ends were trimmed by 5 bases and 8 bases, with 3 bases remaining between them. Germline CDR1 is LNHDA and CDR2 is SQIVND (reference sequence).

The rearrangement uses TRBV2 and TRBJ2-2; D is uncertain. The germline V and J ends were trimmed by 7 bases and 7 bases, with 7 bases remaining between them. CDR3 length equals 11 residues. CDR1 is SNHLY and CDR2 is FYNNEI in the germline V gene. CDR3 sequence (DNA): TGTGCCAGCAAGGTTATCGGGGAGCTGTTTTTT. Amino acids: CASKVIGELFF.

The V gene is TRBV29-1, the J gene TRBJ1-4; D not resolved. The germline CDR1 and CDR2 sequences are SQVTM and ANQGSEA. This CDR3 comprises 12 residues. Trimming removed 6 bases from V and 4 bases from J, with 9 bases in between. For the CDR3, the DNA is TGCAGCGTCGCGGTGGTTAATGAAAAACTGTTTTTT. Translating gives CSVAVVNEKLFF.

This CDR3 is CASTGGGAGEGQFF. CDR3 bases: TGTGCCAGCACCGGAGGGGGAGCGGGAGAGGGGCAGTTCTTC. V usage is TRBV6-1 and J usage is TRBJ2-1; 8 bases are a match to TRBD2. V shed 7 bases and J 12 bases; nucleotides not matched to a gene: 14. The germline CDR1 and CDR2 sequences are MNHNS and SASEGT. The CDR3 extends over 14 amino acids.